This TCR beta chain was found in a study of blood T cell repertoires in COVID-19. CDR1 and CDR2 (germline): MGHRA, YSYEKL. CDR3 length: 19 amino acids. With 1 base clipped from V and 3 bases from J, the junction kept 11 bases outside the gene matches. Data came from immunoSEQ multiplex PCR; TCRdb stores just in-frame clones and leaves some out. This sample carries around 200,000 clones, 80% to 90% of them seen once, and the ten largest clones take 2% to 3%. In its sample, this clone was seen a few times. The TCR comes from a woman aged 35 to 49 with active or convalescent COVID-19. The V gene is TRBV4-1, the J gene TRBJ2-1, with 11 bases lining up with TRBD2. The specimen was peripheral blood. The CDR3 nucleotides are TGCGCCAGCAGCCAAGGGGGCCCTTTACTAGCGGGAGACTACAATGAGCAGTTCTTC. Protein product: CASSQGGPLLAGDYNEQFF.